This is a list of T cell receptor beta chains from one sample in a study of tumor-infiltrating lymphocytes in primary liver carcinoma. TCRdb recomputed calls from the multiplex PCR reads with MiXCR, one row per CDR3 protein. The table has 320,000 or so distinct CDR3 sequences, 55% to 65% seen once; the top ten hold roughly 10%. Sequencing was carried out using peripheral blood. The origin of the receptors is a man aged 35-49 years with primary liver carcinoma and hepatitis B virus infection. CDR3s include the opening cysteine and the closing phenylalanine or tryptophan. D genes are given only for firm matches. Clone size is given for some rows only: seen once, a few or many times, or a class if the clone is expanded.

D gene | J gene | clone size | V gene | CDR3 DNA | CDR3 protein
TRBD2 | TRBJ2-3 | . | TRBV11-2 | TGTACCAGCAGCCTGGGACTAGCGGGAGGTGTGGATATGCAGTATTTT | CTSSLGLAGGVDMQYF
. | TRBJ1-2 | . | TRBV4-1 | TGCGCCAGCAGCCAAGATGAGGGGCCGTCCTTCGGCTACACCTTC | CASSQDEGPSFGYTF
TRBD2 | TRBJ2-1 | medium-sized | TRBV11-2 | TGTGCCAGCAGCTTAGGCGGGAGTATCGTCAATGAGCAGTTCTTC | CASSLGGSIVNEQFF
. | TRBJ1-1 | . | TRBV7-9 | TGTGCCAGCAGCTTAGCGGGAGGGAAGAACACTGAAGCTTTCTTT | CASSLAGGKNTEAFF
. | TRBJ2-1 | . | TRBV11-2 | TGTGCCAGCTGCCGGCTCGCGGCTAACAATGAGCAGTTCTTC | CASCRLAANNEQFF
. | TRBJ1-1 | . | TRBV11-2 | TGTGCCGGCAGCTTATGGGCGGGCGGAGGGACTGAAGCCTTCTTT | CAGSLWAGGGTEAFF
. | TRBJ1-6 | . | TRBV5-1 | TGCACCAGCAGCTTGGAGGGCTTGCCACCCCTCCACTTT | CTSSLEGLPPLHF
. | TRBJ2-7 | . | TRBV11-2 | TGTGCCAGCAACTTAGCCGAAGGTCGTCCATTGACCTACGAGCAGTACTTC | CASNLAEGRPLTYEQYF
TRBD1 | TRBJ2-7 | many | TRBV6-1 | TGTGCCAGCAGGCACGGACAGGGCTACGAGCAGTACTTC | CASRHGQGYEQYF
. | TRBJ2-7 | . | TRBV10-3 | TGTGCCATCAGTGACGGCAGGGCAAACGAGCAGTACTTC | CAISDGRANEQYF
TRBD2 | TRBJ2-1 | . | TRBV11-2 | TGTGCCAGCAGCTCATTCACTAGCGGACCTTACAATGTGCAGTTCTTT | CASSSFTSGPYNVQFF
. | TRBJ2-6 | . | TRBV21-1 | TGTGCCAGCAGCAAATGGAGAGCGGGGGACGCATTTGGGGCCAACGTCCTGACTTTC | CASSKWRAGDAFGANVLTF
. | TRBJ2-7 | . | TRBV5-1 | TGCGCCAGCAGCTTGGGGCCGGGGGACTACGAGCAGTACTTC | CASSLGPGDYEQYF
TRBD2 | TRBJ2-2 | . | TRBV6-5 | TGTGCCAGCAGCCGCACAGGACTAGCGGGAAACACCCGGGAGCTGTTTTTT | CASSRTGLAGNTRELFF
. | TRBJ2-1 | . | TRBV11-3 | TGTGCCAGCAGCTTTGGGGTTGGCAATGAGCAGTTCTTC | CASSFGVGNEQFF
. | TRBJ2-1 | few | TRBV10-1 | TGCGCCAGCAGTCCACTGGGGAGGAACAACGAGCAGTTATTC | CASSPLGRNNEQLF
TRBD1 | TRBJ2-5 | . | TRBV24-1 | TGTGCCACCAGTGTTCCGGGACAGGGGGAGGAGACCCAGTACTTC | CATSVPGQGEETQYF
. | TRBJ1-6 | . | TRBV27 | TGTGCCAGCAGCCCATTGGAGGGGGGCGCGGTCTCACCCCTCCACTTT | CASSPLEGGAVSPLHF
. | TRBJ1-2 | . | TRBV25-1 | TGTGCCAGCAGTAAGCGGGACTATGGCTACACCTTC | CASSKRDYGYTF
. | TRBJ2-2 | many | TRBV12-3/TRBV12-4 | TGTGCCAGCAGTTTACGGGCGGCGAACACCGGGGAGCTGTTTTTT | CASSLRAANTGELFF
. | TRBJ2-6 | . | TRBV5-6 | TGTGCCAGCAGGACCGGACTGGACTCTGGGGCCAACGTCCTGACTTTC | CASRTGLDSGANVLTF
. | TRBJ1-2 | . | TRBV6-1 | TGTGCCAGCACCGAAGGGGGGGCGGTCTATGGCTACAACTTC | CASTEGGAVYGYNF
. | TRBJ2-5 | . | TRBV4-2 | TGTGCCAGCAACCAAGTGGGGCTAGGGGGGGAAGAGACCCAGTACTTC | CASNQVGLGGEETQYF
TRBD2 | TRBJ2-1 | . | TRBV11-1 | TGCGCCAGCAACCGGGGGCTAGCGGGAGTCATTGAGCAGTTCTTC | CASNRGLAGVIEQFF
. | TRBJ2-1 | . | TRBV11-3 | TGTACCAGCAGCTTAAATGTCAATGACCAGTTCTTC | CTSSLNVNDQFF
TRBD2 | TRBJ2-1 | . | TRBV24-1 | TGTGCCGCCAGACTAGCGGATCAGACTGAGCAGTTCTTC | CAARLADQTEQFF
. | TRBJ2-1 | . | TRBV7-3 | TGTGCCAGCAGCTTAGGAAACAATGAGCAGTTCTTC | CASSLGNNEQFF
. | TRBJ2-7 | . | TRBV5-5 | TGTGCCAGCAGCCCCGCCGGGACAACGGACTACGAGCAGTACTTC | CASSPAGTTDYEQYF
. | TRBJ1-1 | . | TRBV28 | TGTGCCAGCAACATCTTCAGGGGAGGAACTGAAGCTTTCTTT | CASNIFRGGTEAFF
. | TRBJ1-2 | few | TRBV30 | TGTGTCCTAAATGGGCGAGGGTATGGCTACACCTTC | CVLNGRGYGYTF
. | TRBJ1-1 | . | TRBV11-3 | TGTGCCAGCAGGCCCGGGAGGGGGAGGGCGAATGAAGTTTTCTTT | CASRPGRGRANEVFF
TRBD2 | TRBJ2-1 | . | TRBV6-2/TRBV6-3 | TGTGCCAGCAGTTACTCAGGACTAGGGCCAACCCTCTTCAACAACGAGCAGTTCTTC | CASSYSGLGPTLFNNEQFF
. | TRBJ2-2 | . | TRBV12-3/TRBV12-4 | TGTGCCAGCACCCATGGCCCGACACGATACACCGGGGAGCTGTTTTTT | CASTHGPTRYTGELFF
. | TRBJ2-7 | once | TRBV11-2 | TGTGCCGGCAGCTCAGGGGAGGCCTCCTGCGAGCAGTACTTC | CAGSSGEASCEQYF
. | TRBJ2-2 | many | TRBV4-2 | TGTGCCAGCAGCCACCCCCCCGGAGGGGAGCTGTTTTTT | CASSHPPGGELFF
. | TRBJ1-2 | . | TRBV28 | TGTGCCAGCAGTTCCCTCGCTGACCCGGGGTATGGCTACACCTTC | CASSSLADPGYGYTF
TRBD2 | TRBJ2-1 | . | TRBV11-2 | TGTGCCAGCAGCTTCGCGGGAGGGCCAAATGAGCAGTTCTTC | CASSFAGGPNEQFF
TRBD2 | TRBJ2-1 | . | TRBV29-1 | TGTAGCGTCCAGGGACTAGCTGTCTACTATGAGCAGTTCTTC | CSVQGLAVYYEQFF
. | TRBJ1-5 | . | TRBV2 | TGTGCCAGCAGAACCAAGGGGTCTGATCAGCCCCAGCATTTT | CASRTKGSDQPQHF
. | TRBJ2-7 | many | TRBV5-1 | TGCGCCAGCAGCAGCCGCCGGACAGATAAACACGAGCAGTACTTC | CASSSRRTDKHEQYF
TRBD2 | TRBJ2-5 | . | TRBV18 | TGTGCCAGCTCTCCAACTAGCGACCTAGAGACCCAGTACTTC | CASSPTSDLETQYF
. | TRBJ2-3 | . | TRBV5-4 | TGTGCCAGCAGTCGAACAACGGAGACAGATACGCAGTATTTT | CASSRTTETDTQYF
. | TRBJ1-2 | . | TRBV25-1 | TGTGCCAGCAGTGAATACCCAGGCGTCCCTTATGGCTACACCTTC | CASSEYPGVPYGYTF
. | TRBJ2-7 | . | TRBV11-2 | TGTGCCAGCAGCCTGCGAGGTGAAACTCAGCGGACTTACTTC | CASSLRGETQRTYF
. | TRBJ2-3 | . | TRBV12-3/TRBV12-4 | TGTGCCGGCAGTTTTCAGGGAAGCGAAGGCACAGATACGCAGTATTTT | CAGSFQGSEGTDTQYF
. | TRBJ2-1 | . | TRBV11-1 | TGTGCCAGCAGCGAGTCTAGCTCATCCTACAATGAACAGTTATTC | CASSESSSSYNEQLF
TRBD1 | TRBJ1-1 | . | TRBV6-2/TRBV6-3 | TGTGCCAGCAGGGACCTGACAGGGTCTCTTGAAGCTTCCTTT | CASRDLTGSLEASF
. | TRBJ2-7 | . | TRBV7-8 | TGTGCCAGCAGCTTGGGAGCGGAGGCCTACGAGCAGTACTTC | CASSLGAEAYEQYF
. | TRBJ2-3 | once | TRBV12-3/TRBV12-4 | TGTGCTAGCGGTCCGCCCGGACTGAGAACAGATACGCAGTATTTT | CASGPPGLRTDTQYF
. | TRBJ1-6 | few | TRBV5-1 | TGCGCCAGCAGCTTGGCCAGGGGCGGTTCACCCCTCCACTTT | CASSLARGGSPLHF
. | TRBJ2-7 | many | TRBV29-1 | TGCAGCGTTGAAGATCAGACTAGCGAGCAGTACTTC | CSVEDQTSEQYF
TRBD2 | TRBJ2-1 | once | TRBV5-1 | TGCGCCAGCAGCTTGGGAGCGGGAGGGCACAATGAGCAGTTCTTC | CASSLGAGGHNEQFF
. | TRBJ1-5 | many | TRBV4-2 | TGTGCCAGCAGCCAAGACCTGGGTAGGGGTCAGCCCCAGCATTTT | CASSQDLGRGQPQHF
. | TRBJ2-2 | . | TRBV6-2/TRBV6-3 | TGTGCCAGCAGTTACCCCCGAGTAGCGAAGAACACCGGGGAGCTGTTTTTT | CASSYPRVAKNTGELFF
. | TRBJ2-7 | . | TRBV28 | TGTGCCAGCAGTTTTGCTGGGGCCTACGAGTACTACTTC | CASSFAGAYEYYF
TRBD1 | TRBJ2-1 | . | TRBV29-1 | TGCAGCGTCGTCCCCGGACAGGGACAATCCTACAATGAGCAGTCCTTC | CSVVPGQGQSYNEQSF
. | TRBJ2-1 | . | TRBV4-1 | TGCGCCAGCAGCCAGCCTTTAGCGGAGGCCTCCGGTGAGCACTTCTTC | CASSQPLAEASGEHFF
TRBD2 | TRBJ2-1 | . | TRBV6-2/TRBV6-3 | TGTGCCAGCAGAAGACTAGCGGAGCCCTACAATGAACAGTTCTTC | CASRRLAEPYNEQFF